The 11 T cell receptor beta chains below come from one sample, sequenced in a study of T cell changes during pregnancy in multiple sclerosis. Clones were read by immunoSEQ multiplex PCR, and TCRdb kept only the in-frame ones, dropping some. The sample lists 40,000 to 55,000 clones, just under 95% occurring once. This material consisted of CD4+ T cells from peripheral blood mononuclear cells, taken in the third trimester of pregnancy. The receptors stem from a female donor with multiple sclerosis, enrolled in a pregnancy study.

The CDR3 nucleotides are TGTGCCAGCAGCCCTAAAAACGGCGGGGCCGGGGATGGCTACACCTTC. Translation: CASSPKNGGAGDGYTF. This chain links TRBV5-4 with TRBJ1-2; weak D call: TRBD1 (5 bases). There are 16 residues in the CDR3. V lost 4 bases and J 6 bases, leaving 22 bases between the germline ends. CDR1 and CDR2 (germline): SGHNT, YYREEE (reference sequence).

The chain uses TRBV9 and TRBJ2-1, with 9 bases aligning to TRBD2. Per germline, CDR1 SGDLS and CDR2 YYNGEE. The CDR3 extends over 14 amino acids. V shed 4 bases and J 9 bases; nucleotides not matched to a gene: 8. The chain's CDR3 is CASSLPTSGGEQFF. The CDR3 nucleotides are TGTGCCAGCAGCCTACCGACTAGCGGTGGTGAGCAGTTCTTC. The variable domain in full, with the rest retrieved from reference TRBV9 and TRBJ2-1, is DSGVTQTPKHLITATGQRVTLRCSPRSGDLSVYWYQQSLDQGLQFLIQYYNGEERAKGNILERFSAQQFPDLHSELNLSSLELGDSALYFCASSLPTSGGEQFFGPGTRLTVL.

CDR3 bases: TGTGCCAGTACCTCAAGGGGCGGGACAGGGGGCAGTCAGCCCCAGCATTTT. Its protein is CASTSRGGTGGSQPQHF. The chain employs TRBV19 and TRBJ1-5; 12 nucleotides line up with TRBD1. CDR3 length: 17 residues. CDR1 is LNHDA and CDR2 is SQIVND in the germline V gene (reference sequence). V trimming: 7 bases; J trimming: 6 bases; junction bases outside the gene matches: 13.

This clone was seen a single time. The CDR3 spells CASSYLRGGELFF. CDR3 nucleotides: TGTGCCAGCAGTTACTTACGCGGGGGGGAGCTGTTTTTT. The chain employs TRBV6-5 and TRBJ2-2; TRBD2 is a possible D gene (5 bases). Between the trimmed V and J ends, which lost 1 base and 8 bases, there was a span of 8 bases. The CDR3 consists of 13 residues. Germline assignment: CDR1 MNHEY and CDR2 SVGAGI.

CDR3 DNA: TGTGCTAGTGGTTTGCCACCGGGGAGGGCTAATGAAAAACTGTTTTTT. Translation gives CASGLPPGRANEKLFF. This sequence joins TRBV12-5 and TRBJ1-4; D is undetermined. V was pared by 2 bases and J by 3 bases, with 13 bases between. The V gene's germline CDR1 is LGHNT and CDR2 FRNRAP. This CDR3 has 16 amino acids. Complete variable domain (other parts from reference TRBV12-5 and TRBJ1-4): DARVTQTPRHKVTEMGQEVTMRCQPILGHNTVFWYRQTMMQGLELLAYFRNRAPLDDSGMPKDRFSAEMPDATLATLKIQPSEPRDSAVYFCASGLPPGRANEKLFFGSGTQLSVL.

The V call is TRBV5-4, the J call TRBJ2-1; 7 bases are a match to TRBD2. The junction had 9 bases not matched to a gene; V was cut back by 4 bases and J by 5 bases. The germline V gene encodes CDR1 SGHNT and CDR2 YYREEE (reference sequence). CDR3 length equals 15 residues. CDR3 in amino acids: CASSLGLEPNNEQFF. The CDR3, as DNA: TGTGCCAGCAGCCTCGGACTAGAACCCAACAATGAGCAGTTCTTC.

The chain employs TRBV5-4 and TRBJ2-7; no definite D call. V was shortened by 3 bases and J by 6 bases, with 13 bases between the two germline ends. Looked up from germline, CDR1 is SGHNT and CDR2 is YYREEE (reference sequence). There are 13 residues in the CDR3. This chain's CDR3 is CASSSSPGGEQYF. The CDR3 nucleotides are TGTGCCAGCAGCTCGTCACCTGGCGGCGAGCAGTACTTC.

V and J are TRBV28 and TRBJ2-1; D call uncertain. The CDR3 loop spans 11 amino acids. CDR1 and CDR2 from the germline V gene are MDHEN and SYDVKM. The V end lost 5 bases, the J end lost 8 bases, and 7 bases lay between the germline ends. The CDR3 loop is CASSHSYEQFF. The CDR3 DNA sequence: TGTGCCAGCAGTCACAGCTATGAGCAGTTCTTC. The variable domain in full, completed from reference TRBV28 and TRBJ2-1, reads DVKVTQSSRYLVKRTGEKVFLECVQDMDHENMFWYRQDPGLGLRLIYFSYDVKMKEKGDIPEGYSVSREKKERFSLILESASTNQTSMYLCASSHSYEQFFGPGTRLTVL.

This chain uses TRBV19 with TRBJ2-1; TRBD2 is a possible D gene (5 bases). CDR3 length equals 14 residues. Germline loops: CDR1 LNHDA, CDR2 SQIVND (reference sequence). The V gene lost 5 bases and the J gene lost 7 bases, with 15 bases spanning the gap. The CDR3 loop is CASSLAARGNEQFF. DNA of the CDR3: TGTGCCAGTAGTCTCGCCGCCCGGGGAAATGAGCAGTTCTTC.

The V call is TRBV2, the J call TRBJ2-5; 15 bases fit TRBD2. The CDR3 is made up of 16 amino acids. Losses at the gene ends were 5 bases for V and 5 bases for J; bases not matched to a gene: 6. Germline V gene lookup returns CDR1 SNHLY and CDR2 FYNNEI. The CDR3 DNA sequence: TGTGCCAGCAGTCGGGGACTAGCGGGAGGACGGGAGACCCAGTACTTC. Protein: CASSRGLAGGRETQYF.

The chain has TRBV10-2 and TRBJ2-7; D unresolved. The CDR3 has 13 residues. Trimming shortened V by 4 bases and J by 3 bases, and 10 bases separated the two germline ends. Germline CDR1 WSHSY, CDR2 SAAADI. CDR3 residues: CASSVIGGYEQYF. Written as DNA, the CDR3 is TGCGCCAGCAGTGTGATCGGTGGCTACGAGCAGTACTTC.